This is a list of T cell receptor beta chains from one sample in a study of blood T cell repertoires in COVID-19. TCRdb keeps only in-frame clones here, not all; method: immunoSEQ multiplex PCR. This table holds 400,000 to 450,000 clones, about 91% found once. Sequencing was carried out using peripheral blood. The receptors stem from a woman between 50 and 59 years old with COVID-19, enrolled during active disease. Each CDR3 is given with its conserved first and last residue. A D gene is named only where the DNA matches it firmly. Expanded clones are given a class, and other clones once, few, many or no size at all.

d_gene: NA; j_gene: TRBJ2-7; v_gene: TRBV27; abundance: NA; CDR3nt: TGTGCCAGCAGTTTAACAGGGTCGAGCGAGCAGTACTTC; CDR3aa: CASSLTGSSEQYF
d_gene: NA; j_gene: TRBJ1-1; v_gene: TRBV12-3/TRBV12-4; abundance: NA; CDR3nt: TGTGCCAGCAGTAGAGGGCGATCTGAAGCTTTCTTT; CDR3aa: CASSRGRSEAFF
d_gene: NA; j_gene: TRBJ2-7; v_gene: TRBV5-1; abundance: once; CDR3nt: TGCGCCAGCAGCCGCGGGAACGAGCAGTACTTC; CDR3aa: CASSRGNEQYF
d_gene: TRBD2; j_gene: TRBJ2-3; v_gene: TRBV18; abundance: once; CDR3nt: TGTGCCAGCTCATCGACTAGCGGGGACGGGGATACGCAGTATTTT; CDR3aa: CASSSTSGDGDTQYF
d_gene: NA; j_gene: TRBJ1-1; v_gene: TRBV2; abundance: NA; CDR3nt: TGTGCCAGCGTCCTGCAGCGCGAAGCTTTCTTT; CDR3aa: CASVLQREAFF
d_gene: TRBD1; j_gene: TRBJ2-7; v_gene: TRBV19; abundance: NA; CDR3nt: TGTGCCAGCCGGGGGACAGGGGGCGGTTTTACCTACGAGCAGTACTTC; CDR3aa: CASRGTGGGFTYEQYF
d_gene: TRBD1; j_gene: TRBJ1-5; v_gene: TRBV28; abundance: NA; CDR3nt: TGTGCCAGCAGTTTGACAGGGAACAATCAGCCCCAGCATTTT; CDR3aa: CASSLTGNNQPQHF
d_gene: TRBD2; j_gene: TRBJ2-1; v_gene: TRBV10-2; abundance: NA; CDR3nt: TGCGCCAGCAGTGAGCGGCGCGGGGGAGATGAGCAGTTCTTC; CDR3aa: CASSERRGGDEQFF
d_gene: NA; j_gene: TRBJ1-2; v_gene: TRBV13; abundance: NA; CDR3nt: TGTGCCAGCAGCTTAGTTGAGGGTTCAAACTATGGCTACACCTTC; CDR3aa: CASSLVEGSNYGYTF
d_gene: NA; j_gene: TRBJ1-3; v_gene: TRBV9; abundance: NA; CDR3nt: TGTGCCAGCAGCCCCGGACATTTGAGGACTGGAAACACCATATATTTT; CDR3aa: CASSPGHLRTGNTIYF
d_gene: NA; j_gene: TRBJ1-1; v_gene: TRBV7-8; abundance: few; CDR3nt: TGTGCCAGCAGCTTCAGGGAGGGCACTGAAGCTTTCTTT; CDR3aa: CASSFREGTEAFF
d_gene: NA; j_gene: TRBJ2-3; v_gene: TRBV5-1; abundance: NA; CDR3nt: TGCGCCAGCTTCCCGAACCCCGGGGGAGTAGCAGATACGCAGTATTTT; CDR3aa: CASFPNPGGVADTQYF
d_gene: NA; j_gene: TRBJ1-2; v_gene: TRBV28; abundance: many; CDR3nt: TGTGCCAGCCGATCGGGGAACTATGGCTACACCTTC; CDR3aa: CASRSGNYGYTF
d_gene: TRBD1; j_gene: TRBJ1-6; v_gene: TRBV9; abundance: NA; CDR3nt: TGTGCCAGCAGCGCGGGACAGGGAGGAGCACCCCTCCACTTT; CDR3aa: CASSAGQGGAPLHF
d_gene: NA; j_gene: TRBJ2-7; v_gene: TRBV5-1; abundance: NA; CDR3nt: TGCGCCAGCAGCTTGGATGACTACTACGAGCAGTACTTC; CDR3aa: CASSLDDYYEQYF
d_gene: NA; j_gene: TRBJ1-5; v_gene: TRBV2; abundance: NA; CDR3nt: TGTGCCAGCAGTGAAGGTAGGGGTCAGCCCCAGCATTTT; CDR3aa: CASSEGRGQPQHF
d_gene: NA; j_gene: TRBJ2-5; v_gene: TRBV24-1; abundance: once; CDR3nt: TGTGCCACCAGTGATTTCTCCCGGGGCAGCGGGGAGACCCAGTACTTC; CDR3aa: CATSDFSRGSGETQYF
d_gene: TRBD1; j_gene: TRBJ1-6; v_gene: TRBV5-1; abundance: NA; CDR3nt: TGCGCCAGCAGCCCCCTCCCCGGACAGGAAGATTCACCCCTCCACTTT; CDR3aa: CASSPLPGQEDSPLHF
d_gene: NA; j_gene: TRBJ1-1; v_gene: TRBV3-1/TRBV3-2; abundance: NA; CDR3nt: TGTGCCAGCAGCCAAGTGGGGGGGCTAAACACTGAAGCTTTCTTT; CDR3aa: CASSQVGGLNTEAFF
d_gene: NA; j_gene: TRBJ1-2; v_gene: TRBV19; abundance: NA; CDR3nt: TGTGCCAGTAGTCCCGATACCGGGAATGGCTACACCTTC; CDR3aa: CASSPDTGNGYTF
d_gene: NA; j_gene: TRBJ2-1; v_gene: TRBV10-3; abundance: once; CDR3nt: TGTGCCATCAGTGATTCGGGGGGCCTCAGCTCCTACAATGAGCAGTTCTTC; CDR3aa: CAISDSGGLSSYNEQFF
d_gene: NA; j_gene: TRBJ1-1; v_gene: TRBV11-2; abundance: NA; CDR3nt: TGTGCCAGCAGCTTAGAAGGGAGGCGGTATGAAGCTTTCTTT; CDR3aa: CASSLEGRRYEAFF
d_gene: NA; j_gene: TRBJ1-3; v_gene: TRBV3-1/TRBV3-2; abundance: NA; CDR3nt: TGTGCCAGCAGCCAGAGAGACAGCTCTGGAAACACCATATATTTT; CDR3aa: CASSQRDSSGNTIYF
d_gene: NA; j_gene: TRBJ1-5; v_gene: TRBV2; abundance: NA; CDR3nt: TGTGCCAGCACTGTAGGGGGTAGCAATCAGCCCCAGCATTTT; CDR3aa: CASTVGGSNQPQHF
d_gene: NA; j_gene: TRBJ2-2; v_gene: TRBV9; abundance: NA; CDR3nt: TGTGCCAGCAGCGTAGTTCAGGGGAGGGGCTGGGCCGGGGAGCTGTTTTTT; CDR3aa: CASSVVQGRGWAGELFF
d_gene: TRBD1; j_gene: TRBJ2-7; v_gene: TRBV5-1; abundance: NA; CDR3nt: TGCGCCAGCAGCCCCAGACAGGGCAAGGAGGAGCAGTACTTC; CDR3aa: CASSPRQGKEEQYF
d_gene: TRBD1; j_gene: TRBJ1-1; v_gene: TRBV6-5; abundance: NA; CDR3nt: TGTGCCACCGTCCAGGGGGACGTGCACACTGAAGCTTTCTTT; CDR3aa: CATVQGDVHTEAFF
d_gene: TRBD1; j_gene: TRBJ1-4; v_gene: TRBV10-3; abundance: NA; CDR3nt: TGTGCCATCAGTGAGCATCAGGGGGCCGCAACTAATGAAAAACTGTTTTTT; CDR3aa: CAISEHQGAATNEKLFF
d_gene: TRBD2; j_gene: TRBJ2-2; v_gene: TRBV7-3; abundance: NA; CDR3nt: TGTGCCAGCAGCCTAGCGGGGGGTGGCACCGGGGAGCTGTTTTTT; CDR3aa: CASSLAGGGTGELFF
d_gene: NA; j_gene: TRBJ1-3; v_gene: TRBV9; abundance: NA; CDR3nt: TGTGCCAGCAGCGTAGTGGCGGCAGGGGTGGGAAACACCATATATTTT; CDR3aa: CASSVVAAGVGNTIYF
d_gene: NA; j_gene: TRBJ2-7; v_gene: TRBV6-5; abundance: NA; CDR3nt: TGTGCCAGCAGCCGGGGACAAGAGGACGAGCAGTACTTC; CDR3aa: CASSRGQEDEQYF
d_gene: NA; j_gene: TRBJ1-6; v_gene: TRBV6-5; abundance: NA; CDR3nt: TGTGCCACCGGGGGGGGGACCAATTCACCCCTCCACTTT; CDR3aa: CATGGGTNSPLHF
d_gene: TRBD2; j_gene: TRBJ2-7; v_gene: TRBV28; abundance: NA; CDR3nt: TGTGCCAGCAGTACTGTAGGGACTAGCGTGTACGAGCAGTACTTC; CDR3aa: CASSTVGTSVYEQYF
d_gene: TRBD2; j_gene: TRBJ2-1; v_gene: TRBV4-2; abundance: NA; CDR3nt: TGTGCCAGCAGCCAAGTTTTAGCGGGGGGGCTGAGCAATGAGCAGTTCTTC; CDR3aa: CASSQVLAGGLSNEQFF
d_gene: TRBD2; j_gene: TRBJ2-3; v_gene: TRBV2; abundance: NA; CDR3nt: TGTGCCAGGGGGACTAGCGGGGTTAGCACAGATACGCAGTATTTT; CDR3aa: CARGTSGVSTDTQYF
d_gene: TRBD1; j_gene: TRBJ1-2; v_gene: TRBV4-1; abundance: NA; CDR3nt: TGCGCCAGCAGCCAAGGGGGGACAGGGCCTGGCTACACCTTC; CDR3aa: CASSQGGTGPGYTF